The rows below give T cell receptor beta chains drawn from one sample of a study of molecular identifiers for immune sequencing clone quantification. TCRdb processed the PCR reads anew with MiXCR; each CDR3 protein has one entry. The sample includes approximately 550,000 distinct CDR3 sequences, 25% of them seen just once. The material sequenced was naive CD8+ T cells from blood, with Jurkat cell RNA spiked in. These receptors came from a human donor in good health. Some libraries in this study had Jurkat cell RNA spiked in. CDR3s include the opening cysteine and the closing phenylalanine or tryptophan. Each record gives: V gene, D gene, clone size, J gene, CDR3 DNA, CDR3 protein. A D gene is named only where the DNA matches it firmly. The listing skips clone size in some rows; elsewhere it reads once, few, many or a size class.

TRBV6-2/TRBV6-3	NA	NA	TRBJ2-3	TGTGCCCGCAGCCTCCTCCGGCAGGAATACACAGATACGCAGTATTTT	CARSLLRQEYTDTQYF
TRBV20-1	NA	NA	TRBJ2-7	TGCAGTGCTAGAGATTTCAGATACGAGCAGTACTTC	CSARDFRYEQYF
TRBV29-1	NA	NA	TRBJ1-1	TGCAGCGTCACGGGGCTGCATGAAGCTTTCTTT	CSVTGLHEAFF
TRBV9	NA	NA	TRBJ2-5	TGTGCCAGCAGCCTGGGACACCTCCTCCAAGAGACCCAGTACTTC	CASSLGHLLQETQYF
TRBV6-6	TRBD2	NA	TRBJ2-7	TGTGCCAGCAACGCGGGAGTTCACAAGCAATACTTC	CASNAGVHKQYF
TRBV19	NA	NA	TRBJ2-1	TGTGCCAGTAGTATGTCAGCAGGGACCTACAATGAGCAGTTCTTC	CASSMSAGTYNEQFF
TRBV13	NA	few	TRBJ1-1	TGTGCCAGCAGCTTAGGCGTAGGGATCACTGAAGCTTTCTTT	CASSLGVGITEAFF
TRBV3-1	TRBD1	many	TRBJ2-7	TGTGCCAGCAGCCCAGGGGGCGCGTCTCGTTACGAGCAGTACTTC	CASSPGGASRYEQYF
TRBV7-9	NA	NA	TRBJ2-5	TGTGCCAGCAGCTTAGGATTTCAGGGTATGGAGGAGACCCAGTACTTC	CASSLGFQGMEETQYF
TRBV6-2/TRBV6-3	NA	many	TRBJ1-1	TGTGCCAGCACGGACGCTTTGAACACTGAAGCTTTCTTT	CASTDALNTEAFF
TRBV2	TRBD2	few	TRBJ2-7	TGTGCCAGCACCAAAAGGGCGGGGGACCCCTCCTACGAGCAGTACTTC	CASTKRAGDPSYEQYF
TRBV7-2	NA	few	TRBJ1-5	TGTGCCAGCAGCCACACGGGGTTCGATCAGCCCCAGCATTTT	CASSHTGFDQPQHF
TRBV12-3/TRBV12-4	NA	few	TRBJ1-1	TGTGCCAGCAGGGCAGGGTGGGGGACTGAAGCTTTCTTT	CASRAGWGTEAFF
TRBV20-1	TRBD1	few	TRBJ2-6	TGCAGTGCGTTATTAGGACAGGGGTTGTTCTCTGGGGCCAACGTCCTGACTTTC	CSALLGQGLFSGANVLTF
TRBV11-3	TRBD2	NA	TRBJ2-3	TGTGCCAGCAGCTTCCGGGGACTAGCGTCAACAGATACGCAGTATTTT	CASSFRGLASTDTQYF
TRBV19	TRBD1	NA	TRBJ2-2	TGTGCCACCTTTCAGGGACAGGGGATCGCCGGGGAGCTGTTTTTT	CATFQGQGIAGELFF
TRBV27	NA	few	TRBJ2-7	TGTGCCAGCAGTGCCCAGGGGGGGGGTTGGAGTGAGCAGTACTTC	CASSAQGGGWSEQYF
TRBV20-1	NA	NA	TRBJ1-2	TGCAGTGCTAGTGACGAGCAGGGGCTTCATGGCTACACCTTC	CSASDEQGLHGYTF
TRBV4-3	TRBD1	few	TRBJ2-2	TGCGCCAGCAGCCAGAGACAGGGGCTCACCGGGGAGCTGTTTTTT	CASSQRQGLTGELFF
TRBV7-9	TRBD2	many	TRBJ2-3	TGTGCCAGCACCCAGGACGGCGGGAGGGACCCAGATACGCAGTATTTT	CASTQDGGRDPDTQYF
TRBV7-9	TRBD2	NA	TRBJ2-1	TGTGCCAGCAGGGGGACTAGCGGGAGCTCCTACAATGAGCAGTTCTTC	CASRGTSGSSYNEQFF
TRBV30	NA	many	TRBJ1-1	TGTGCCTGGAGTCCGATAAGCACTGAAGCTTTCTTT	CAWSPISTEAFF
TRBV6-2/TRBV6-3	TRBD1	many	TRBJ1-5	TGTGCCAGCAGTCCACAGGGGGCGGTTGGACAGCCCCAGCATTTT	CASSPQGAVGQPQHF
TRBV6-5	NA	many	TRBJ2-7	TGTGCCAGCAGCTCAGGGTCCGGGGACGAGCAGTACTTC	CASSSGSGDEQYF
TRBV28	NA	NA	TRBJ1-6	TGTGCCAGCAGTACTTACCTTGGGGAGGATTCACCCCTCCACTTT	CASSTYLGEDSPLHF
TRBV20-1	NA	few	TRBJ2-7	TGCAGTGCTAGGGCCGGGACTTCCTACGAGCAGTACTTC	CSARAGTSYEQYF
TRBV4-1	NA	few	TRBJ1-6	TGCGCCAGCAGCCACCCAACAGGGTTTAGTTCACCCCTCCACTTT	CASSHPTGFSSPLHF
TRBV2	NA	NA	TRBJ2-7	TGTGCCAGCAGATCGGACAGATTGGTCCCGTACTTC	CASRSDRLVPYF